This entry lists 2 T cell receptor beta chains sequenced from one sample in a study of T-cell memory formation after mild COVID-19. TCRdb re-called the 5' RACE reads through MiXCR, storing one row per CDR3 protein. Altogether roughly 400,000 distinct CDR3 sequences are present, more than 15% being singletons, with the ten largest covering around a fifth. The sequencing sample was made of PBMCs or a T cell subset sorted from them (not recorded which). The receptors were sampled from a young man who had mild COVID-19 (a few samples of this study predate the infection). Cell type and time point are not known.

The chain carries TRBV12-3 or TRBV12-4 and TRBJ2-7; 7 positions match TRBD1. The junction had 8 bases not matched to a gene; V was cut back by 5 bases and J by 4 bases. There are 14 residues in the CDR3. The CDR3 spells CASSLQGLQYEQYV. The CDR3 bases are TGTGCCAGCAGTCTACAGGGGTTACAGTACGAGCAGTACGTC.

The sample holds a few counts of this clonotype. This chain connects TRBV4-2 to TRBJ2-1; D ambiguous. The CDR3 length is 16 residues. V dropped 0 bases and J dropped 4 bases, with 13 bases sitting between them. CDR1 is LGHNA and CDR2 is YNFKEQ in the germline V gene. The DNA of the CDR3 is TGTGCCAGCAGCCAAGATTTGGGGTCAATTTACAATGAGCAGTTCTTC. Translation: CASSQDLGSIYNEQFF.